These 13 T cell receptor beta chains were all obtained from the same sample, sequenced in a study of T cells after yellow fever vaccination. Via MiXCR, TCRdb re-called the 5' RACE reads, giving one row per CDR3 protein. The sample has about 320,000 distinct CDR3 sequences; around a tenth are singletons. Sequencing used CD4+ T cells sorted from PBMCs, obtained 45 days after the yellow fever booster vaccination. Every receptor here comes from a man between 18 and 29 years old who received the YFV17D yellow fever vaccine.

This clonotype came up many times. V usage is TRBV5-1 and J usage is TRBJ1-2; D not certain. V shed 0 bases and J shed 4 bases, with 10 bases lying between them. The CDR3 sequence is 14 residues long. The germline V gene encodes CDR1 SGHRS and CDR2 YFSETQ. The CDR3 bases are TGCGCCAGCAGCTTGGGAGGCAGACTCTATGGCTACACCTTC. Its translation is CASSLGGRLYGYTF.

The chain employs TRBV5-6 and TRBJ2-3; the D gene is possibly TRBD1 (5 bases). There are 14 residues in the CDR3. Between the trimmed V and J ends, which lost 3 bases and 4 bases, there was a span of 12 bases. Germline CDR1 and CDR2: SGHDT and YYEEEE. CDR3 loop: CASSSRVGADTQYF. As DNA, the CDR3 is TGTGCCAGCAGCTCCCGGGTAGGGGCAGATACGCAGTATTTT.

This clonotype was picked up many times. J is TRBJ1-2 and V is TRBV4-3; D is perhaps TRBD1 (5 bases). The CDR3 runs to 13 residues. Germline V gene sequence: CDR1 LGHNA, CDR2 YSLEER. The V and J ends lost 3 bases and 8 bases respectively, with 13 bases between them. The CDR3 reads CASSQQQGEGYTF. Here the CDR3 DNA reads TGCGCCAGCAGCCAGCAGCAGGGAGAGGGCTACACCTTC.

This clonotype was seen ten or more times. The V call is TRBV25-1, the J call TRBJ1-6; D not resolved. This CDR3 contains 13 residues. Looked up from germline, CDR1 is MGHDK and CDR2 is SYGVNS. The V end was cut by 3 bases, the J end by 5 bases, with 5 bases between. CDR3 in DNA: TGTGCCAGCAGTGAGCAGGATAATTCACCCCTCCACTTT. Translation gives CASSEQDNSPLHF.

This clonotype was seen a few times. This sequence joins TRBV12-3 or TRBV12-4 and TRBJ2-1, with TRBD2 identical over 7 bases. V was clipped by 3 bases and J by 6 bases; unmatched bases: 8. This CDR3 region has 15 residues. Here the CDR3 DNA reads TGTGCCAGCAGTTTCATCGAGCGGGGTTTCAATGAGCAGTTCTTC. Translating gives CASSFIERGFNEQFF.

The chain uses TRBV7-9 and TRBJ1-3; D ambiguous. Germline assignment: CDR1 SEHNR and CDR2 FQNEAQ (reference sequence). The V and J ends lost 1 base and 0 bases respectively, with 13 bases between them. The CDR3 is made up of 17 amino acids. This CDR3 is CASSLGGEAFSGNTIYF. CDR3 DNA: TGTGCCAGCAGCTTAGGCGGGGAGGCGTTCTCTGGAAACACCATATATTTT.

CDR3 sequence reads: CASSPSRTYNTGELFF. The CDR3 coding sequence is TGTGCCAGCTCACCAAGTAGGACTTATAACACCGGGGAGCTGTTTTTT. This chain joins TRBV18 and TRBJ2-2; possible D gene TRBD2, 5 bases. Germline lookup yields CDR1 KGHSH and CDR2 LQKENI. Trimming took off 2 bases at V and 2 bases at J, with 12 bases between the two ends. This CDR3 comprises 16 residues. The complete variable domain, with remaining parts taken from reference TRBV18 and TRBJ2-2, reads NAGVMQNPRHLVRRRGQEARLRCSPMKGHSHVYWYRQLPEEGLKFMVYLQKENIIDESGMPKERFSAEFPKEGPSILRIQQVVRGDSAAYFCASSPSRTYNTGELFFGEGSRLTVL.

This sequence joins TRBV12-3 or TRBV12-4 and TRBJ1-1, with TRBD1 as a possible D gene (6 bases). Trimming took off 4 bases at V and 4 bases at J, with 13 bases between the two ends. The CDR3 spans 14 residues. CDR3 nucleotide sequence: TGTGCCAGCAGTTACAGGGTGTTGGGCACTGAAGCTTTCTTT. It yields the protein CASSYRVLGTEAFF.

CDR3 in DNA: TGTGCCAGCAGCGGGGGGCACAATGAGCAGTTCTTC. It yields the protein CASSGGHNEQFF. The rearrangement joins TRBV5-6 to TRBJ2-1; D is perhaps TRBD1 or TRBD2 (6 bases each). The CDR3 contains 12 residues. Germline V gene data show CDR1 as SGHDT and CDR2 as YYEEEE. V was shortened by 4 bases and J by 5 bases, with 7 bases between the two germline ends.

This clonotype was counted only a few times. The chain joins TRBV20-1 to TRBJ1-5, with a tentative D call TRBD1 (5 bases). Trimming cost V 3 bases and J 3 bases, with 9 bases left between them. This CDR3 is 13 amino acids long. Germline CDR1 and CDR2: DFQATT and SNEGSKA (reference sequence). CDR3 bases: TGCAGTGCTAGGACAGACAACAATCAGCCCCAGCATTTT. Protein product: CSARTDNNQPQHF.

This clonotype was observed many times. The chain links TRBV5-1 to TRBJ2-2; 9 bases line up with TRBD2. Germline-derived CDR1 and CDR2 are SGHRS and YFSETQ. The CDR3 sequence is 17 residues long. J gave up 2 bases and V 4 bases, and 9 bases lay outside the gene matches. In DNA form, the CDR3 reads TGCGCCAGCAGCATGTCTAGCGGGGCGATAAACACCGGGGAGCTGTTTTTT. It specifies CASSMSSGAINTGELFF.

This clonotype has a count of ten or more. The chain employs TRBV7-6 and TRBJ2-5; no clear D gene. This CDR3 has 14 residues. With 1 base removed from V and 1 base from J, the gap between germline ends came to 7 bases. Germline V CDR1 and CDR2: SGHVS, FNYEAQ. CDR3 in DNA: TGTGCCAGCAGCTTAGGGGCCACCCAAGAGACCCAGTACTTC. Translating it yields CASSLGATQETQYF.

The chain is built from TRBV10-2 and TRBJ1-2; TRBD1 is a possible D gene (5 bases). V gave up 7 bases and J gave up 0 bases, with 12 bases separating them. The CDR3 has 14 residues. CDR1 is WSHSY and CDR2 is SAAADI in the germline V gene. DNA of the CDR3: TGCGCCAGCACCGCTCAGGGAGCTAACTATGGCTACACCTTC. As protein: CASTAQGANYGYTF.